This passage covers 10 T cell receptor beta chains from one sample sequenced in a study of response to subunit inactivated influenza vaccine. TCRdb called the RT-PCR reads again in MiXCR, with one record for every CDR3 protein. The sample yields about 780,000 distinct CDR3 sequences, around 18% seen once. The sample consisted of PBMCs from blood, taken around 5 days after vaccination. These receptors all stem from a man between 45 and 60 years old who received an inactivated influenza vaccine.

V gene TRBV4-2 combines with J gene TRBJ1-2, with D possibly being TRBD1 (5 bases). CDR3 length: 15 amino acids. Trimming stripped 4 bases from V and 4 bases from J, with 16 bases between. Germline V gene lookup returns CDR1 LGHNA and CDR2 YNFKEQ. CDR3 region: CASSLGEGRVYGYTF. DNA of the CDR3: TGTGCCAGCAGCCTGGGAGAGGGCAGGGTCTATGGCTACACCTTC.

This clonotype occurred a few times. The V gene is TRBV19, the J gene TRBJ2-2; no definite D call. Trimming cost V 3 bases and J 0 bases, with 5 bases left between them. In germline, CDR1 is LNHDA, CDR2 SQIVND (reference sequence). The CDR3 runs to 14 residues. In DNA form, the CDR3 reads TGTGCCAGTAGTATGGAGCCGAACACCGGGGAGCTGTTTTTT. Amino acids: CASSMEPNTGELFF.

CDR3 sequence reads: CATSRGGGGTVSDTQYF. CDR3 nucleotide sequence: TGTGCCACCAGCAGAGGGGGGGGCGGGACAGTCTCAGATACGCAGTATTTT. This chain joins TRBV15 and TRBJ2-3; tentatively, D is TRBD1 or TRBD2 (7 bases each). The CDR3 runs to 17 residues. In germline, CDR1 is LNHNV, CDR2 YYDKDF (reference sequence). V lost 1 base and J lost 4, with 18 bases in between.

This clonotype occurred a few times. The chain's CDR3 is CATSRESGGAYNEQFF. CDR3 sequence (DNA): TGTGCCACCAGCAGAGAGTCAGGGGGAGCCTACAATGAGCAGTTCTTC. The rearrangement uses TRBV15 and TRBJ2-1, with 7 bases aligning to TRBD1. The CDR3 is made up of 16 amino acids. J lost 2 bases, V lost 0 bases, and 4 bases had no gene match. Germline loops: CDR1 LNHNV, CDR2 YYDKDF (reference sequence).

This clonotype was found a few times. The J gene is TRBJ1-1, the V gene TRBV7-2; D is possibly TRBD1 (5 bases). The CDR3 contains 12 residues. Germline CDR1 reads SGHTA; CDR2 reads FQGNSA. V lost 1 base and J 10 bases, leaving 10 bases between the germline ends. DNA of the CDR3: TGTGCCAGCAGCTTAGTCGGGGCCAGAGCTTTCTTT. Residues: CASSLVGARAFF.

This clonotype occurred a few times. V is TRBV3-1 and J is TRBJ1-1; D perhaps matches TRBD1 (5 bases). The CDR3 runs to 17 residues. V gave up 4 bases and J gave up 4 bases, with 22 bases separating them. Germline V gives CDR1 LGHDT, CDR2 YNNKEL (reference sequence). CDR3: CASSPVVGTPKGTEAFF. The CDR3 DNA sequence: TGTGCCAGCAGCCCAGTAGTAGGGACTCCCAAAGGCACTGAAGCTTTCTTT.

This chain connects TRBV28 to TRBJ2-3; TRBD2 aligns across 9 bases. Trimming cost V 1 base and J 5 bases; bases outside gene matches: 4. The CDR3 has 15 residues. Germline values: CDR1 MDHEN, CDR2 SYDVKM. DNA for the CDR3: TGTGCCAGCAGTTTATTGGCGGGAGGGCAAGATACGCAGTATTTT. It translates to CASSLLAGGQDTQYF.

J is TRBJ2-7 and V is TRBV7-2, with 14 positions matching TRBD2. There are 16 residues in the CDR3. Trimming cost V 5 bases and J 4 bases; bases outside gene matches: 7. From germline, CDR1 is SGHTA and CDR2 FQGNSA. CDR3 sequence (DNA): TGTGCCAGCAGCGCTGACGGGACTAGCGGGGGATACGAGCAGTACTTC. Translated, it gives CASSADGTSGGYEQYF.

The table lists this clonotype with a few counts. The chain is built from TRBV29-1 and TRBJ1-2; D possibly corresponds to TRBD1 (5 bases). CDR3 length: 13 amino acids. Germline-derived CDR1 and CDR2 are SQVTM and ANQGSEA. Trimming took 4 bases from V and 0 from J, leaving 9 bases between them. DNA of the CDR3: TGCAGCGTTGCAGGGACCACTAACTATGGCTACACCTTC. It codes for CSVAGTTNYGYTF.

The genes are TRBV11-2 and TRBJ2-7, with no clear D. Germline assignment: CDR1 SGHAT and CDR2 FQNNGV. Deletions cut 0 bases from V and 0 bases from J, with 6 bases between. The CDR3 sequence is 14 residues long. The CDR3: CASSLEFSSYEQYF. Written as DNA, the CDR3 is TGTGCCAGCAGCTTAGAGTTCAGCTCCTACGAGCAGTACTTC.